Included here is one T cell receptor (beta chain) sequence, with context. Its specific antigen is unknown. Within one base of it there is no much larger clone, and no base qualities were kept. This specimen comes from a study of human T cells and chemical hapten exposure (dated by TCRdb to about 2021). Regarding the research as a whole: For sensitization, 2% DPC in acetone was applied to a 2 cm by 2 cm area of upper inner arm skin. For TCR sequencing, blood came from 25 to 35 alopecia patients at anywhere from one to four time points (pre-sensitization, 2, 6 and 24 weeks). Alopecia areata with under or over 50% scalp involvement, alopecia totalis and alopecia universalis were represented in the patient cohort, which was mostly female. This study followed changes in the peripheral blood TCR repertoire in vivo during primary and secondary sensitization of alopecia patients to the hapten diphenylcyclopropenone (DPC). Patch testing on the upper back used Finn chambers containing 0.01% DPC, with scoring done after 6 days according to International Contact Dermatitis Research Group standards. Libraries were pooled for sequencing, and variation in per-sample TCR yields was attributed mainly to small differences in library volumes within the pool. Patient blood was sampled pre-sensitization (week 0) and at 2, 6 and about 24 weeks after DPC sensitization. Throughout the approximately 23-week study period, patients were also given weekly therapeutic DPC doses on the scalp.

The research as a whole found: The number of PT1 expanded TCRs positively correlated with patch test score, significant at thresholds 8, 16 and 32 but not 4. Repeated subsampling changed both the strength of the expansion versus patch-test correlation and the threshold at which the correlation became significant. DPC sensitization did not change how many TCRs were above 1 in 1000 frequency, and no evidence was found of alterations in global repertoire structure. Expanded TCRs formed significantly more large CDR3 similarity clusters than pre-sensitization or healthy control sets, consistent with antigen-driven responses. Alopecia, a presumed autoimmune disease, was present in all patients, so the immune response of the patients might differ from that of healthy individuals.

There are 10 amino acids in the CDR3, from cysteine to phenylalanine inclusive. Only the CDR3 DNA stays, 30 bases, in frame from base 1. The germline V gene sets CDR1 to SQVTM and CDR2 to ANQGSEA. Trimming leaves V shorter by 6 bases and J shorter by 15 bases, with the junction holding 7 bases beyond the gene matches. Library construction relied on RACE. Sequencing instrument: NextSeq 500. Library preparation attached unique molecular identifiers to individual cDNA molecules for quantitative, reproducible TCR counting. Each blood RNA sample was used to sequence both TCR alpha and TCR beta chains. The authors processed their data as follows. Samples had a median of approximately 96,000 TCRs, with a range from roughly 20,000 to 690,600. V, J and CDR3 annotation of the TCR reads was performed with the Decombinator software suite. Every sample was subsampled to the same number of TCRs (28,000) for the PS versus PT1 abundance plots. Expanded TCRs were defined as absent before sensitization and observed at least eight times at the 2-week time point. In-frame beta chains were kept once TCRdb had trimmed the public reads at Q25 with fastp and called clones with MiXCR. One record per CDR3 amino acid sequence lists the most common genes and DNA. The authors' filters were not applied to this entry. The sample table lists some 52,000 distinct CDR3 sequences, roughly a tenth of them with a count of one. The ten largest clonotypes hold approximately 16% of the sample.

The meaning of the sample's time point label: patch test 3, about 24 weeks after DPC sensitization. According to the study, the label for this sample's treatment or condition signals: therapeutic diphenylcyclopropenone sensitization with weekly scalp DPC. At every patch-test visit, the blood draw took place before the patch test was put on. To be eligible, patients had to be aged 18 to 70, diagnosed with alopecia and judged suitable for DPC therapy, while pregnant patients were excluded. Total RNA was extracted from unfractionated whole blood collected in Tempus Blood RNA tubes. The material sequenced was whole blood, taken in connection with sensitization to the hapten diphenylcyclopropenone (DPC). The source is a woman aged 40 to 49 with alopecia areata. Some clones in this sample may be carry-over from other donors' samples. The chain is assembled from TRBV29-1 and TRBJ2-1; 8 junctional bases match TRBD1. At the DNA level, the sequence is TGCAGCGTGACAGGACAGGGCTTGTTCTTC. This sequence encodes CSVTGQGLFF.